This TCR beta chain derives from a study of CXCR3-negative and CXCR3-positive naive CD8 T cells. UMI labels and 5' RACE were used to prepare the TRB cDNA libraries. TCRdb re-called the 5' RACE reads; every CDR3 protein appears as one record, without DNA. The sample totals about 98,000 distinct CDR3 sequences. For this clonotype: No antigen is known for it.

Whole-study results and caveats: Hydrophobicity was higher for TRB CDR3s found in CXCR3-positive naive cells than in CXCR3-negative naive cells. Between one naive subset and the other, surface CD5 was comparable, and TCR strength was inferred from TRB CDR3 properties. Similar TRBV-TRBJ usage was seen in naive cells (both CXCR3-negative and CXCR3-positive), but memory cells differed.

The CDR3 has 15 amino acids. In germline, CDR1 is LGHNA, CDR2 YSLEER. Sequencing was carried out using naive CXCR3+ CD8+ T cells from blood. Subset here: CD45RO-CCR7+CD27+CD95- naive CD8+ T cells expressing CXCR3 (TNR3+). J is TRBJ2-7 and V is TRBV4-3; TCRdb gives TRBD1 as the D gene, but with no DNA this cannot be confirmed. This receptor was obtained from a human donor in good health. Some clones in this sample may be carry-over from other donors' samples. CDR3 region: CASSQDVPGAYEQYF.